This section outlines one TCR beta chain sequence together with its context. It has no known antigen specificity. Per-base qualities were not stored, and no clone one base away is much larger. These data originate in a study of OX40 agonist ivuxolimab in advanced cancers. A note on the overall study: The costimulatory receptor OX40 (CD134) was targeted by ivuxolimab, a fully human IgG2 agonistic monoclonal antibody. Intravenous ivuxolimab was administered to patients every 2 weeks at six dose levels: 0.01, 0.1, 0.3, 1.5, 3 and 10 mg/kg. Of the roughly 51 dose-escalation patients, hepatocellular carcinoma was present in roughly 19, melanoma in around 15, renal cell carcinoma in 9 and head and neck cancer in 9. A male proportion of nearly 85% and a mean age of around 60 years, ranging from about 23 to 90, were recorded for the dose-escalation cohort. Prior anti-PD-1, anti-PD-L1 or anti-CTLA-4 therapy was permitted, and checkpoint inhibitors had been received by roughly two fifths of dose-escalation patients. Partial responses occurred in three dose-escalation patients, of whom one had hepatocellular carcinoma and two had cutaneous melanoma. Peripheral TCRbeta sequencing was intended to test whether TCR sequence diversity was altered and clonal T-cell expansion was caused by ivuxolimab. The paper describes the monotherapy dose-escalation part (N = 52 patients) of the phase I trial of ivuxolimab.

Patients with a history of autoimmune disease or receiving systemic immunosuppression were excluded from the trial. Peripheral blood for TCR sequencing was drawn from every dose cohort at baseline, at cycle 4 day 1 and at cycle 7 day 1. Samples came from an open-label, multicenter, first-in-human phase I dose-escalation trial of ivuxolimab. Adults with locally advanced or metastatic melanoma, renal cell, hepatocellular, or head and neck squamous cell carcinoma were enrolled in the trial. CD4+ and CD8+ T cells were sorted separately from peripheral blood before TCR sequencing. The CDR3, from cysteine to phenylalanine, totals 12 residues. Here the CDR3 DNA is all that survives: 36 bases in frame from base 1. The germline V gene supplies CDR1 SGHTS and CDR2 YDEGEE. The junction carries 2 bases between V and J, which are trimmed by 0 bases and 2 bases respectively. Genomic DNA was isolated from the sorted cells so that the TCRbeta CDR3 region could be sequenced. The immunoSEQ Assay was used to sequence the TCRbeta CDR3 regions. In TCRdb, the immuneACCESS table is reduced to in-frame sequences with V and J assigned. These tables do not hold every clone; where another copy was compared, an unresolved V gene accounts for under half, and the others remain unexplained. The sample table shows about 68,000 clones, and 75% to 85% are seen once. The ten largest clones add up to over 1.1% of the sample.

What the study reported, not specific to this receptor: After ivuxolimab, expanded clones were on average more numerous among CD8+ T cells than among CD4+ T cells. Low levels of normalized T-cell clonal expansion were also shown by some nonresponding patients. At doses from 0.1 to 3.0 mg/kg, clonal expansion was seen in both CD4+ and CD8+ blood T cells between baseline and week 6. Which antigens the clonally expanded peripheral T cells were specific for was not determined. In the 0.1-3.0 mg/kg groups, partial responders had among the lowest normalized peripheral clonal expansion, particularly in CD8+ T cells.

The sequence was obtained from an adult with an advanced solid tumor such as melanoma, head and neck, liver or kidney cancer. Recombination connected TRBV5-8 to TRBJ1-2; no confident D gene assignment can be made. The source was CD4+ or CD8+ T cells sorted from blood, collected in a trial of the OX40 agonist ivuxolimab. The bases read TGTGCCAGCAGCTTGGACAACTATGGCTACACCTTC. This sequence encodes CASSLDNYGYTF.